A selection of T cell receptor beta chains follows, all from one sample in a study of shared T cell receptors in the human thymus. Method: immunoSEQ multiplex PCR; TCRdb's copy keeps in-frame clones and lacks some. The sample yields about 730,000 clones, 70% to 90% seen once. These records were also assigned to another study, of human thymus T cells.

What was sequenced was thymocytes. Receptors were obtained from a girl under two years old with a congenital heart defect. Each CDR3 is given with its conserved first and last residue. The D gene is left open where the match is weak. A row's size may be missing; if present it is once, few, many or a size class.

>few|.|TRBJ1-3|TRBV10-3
TGTGCCATCAGTGAGTCTCCTTATAGGGACACCTCTGGAAACACCATATATTTT
CAISESPYRDTSGNTIYF
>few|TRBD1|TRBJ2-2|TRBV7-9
TGTGCCAGCAACCTGAAACACCGGGACAGGGATGCCGGGGAGCTGTTTTTT
CASNLKHRDRDAGELFF
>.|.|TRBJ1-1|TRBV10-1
TGCGCCAGCAGTGGGGGGACACAAGCTTTCTTT
CASSGGTQAFF
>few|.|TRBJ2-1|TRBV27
TGTGCCAGCAGTTTCTGGGCCCCGAGCTCCTACAATGAGCAGTTCTTC
CASSFWAPSSYNEQFF
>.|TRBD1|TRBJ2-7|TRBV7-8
TGTGCCAGCAGTTCGGACAGGGGGTGGTACGAGCAGTACTTC
CASSSDRGWYEQYF
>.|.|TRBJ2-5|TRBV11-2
TGTGCCAGCAGGAGAGAGGACTTAGAGACCCAGTACTTC
CASRREDLETQYF
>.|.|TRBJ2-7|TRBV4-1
TGCGCCAGCAGCCAAGCACTAGTAAGCTACGAGCAGTACTTC
CASSQALVSYEQYF
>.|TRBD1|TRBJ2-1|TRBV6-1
TGTGCCAGCACCCCCAACGACAGGGTTGAGTTCTTC
CASTPNDRVEFF
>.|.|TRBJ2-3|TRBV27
TGTGCCAGCAGTTTGTGGCCAAAGAGCACAGATACGCAGTATTTT
CASSLWPKSTDTQYF
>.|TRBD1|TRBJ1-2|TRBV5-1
TGCGCCAGCAGCGCGGGACAGGGAGTATTGTACTATAACTATGGCTACACCTTC
CASSAGQGVLYYNYGYTF
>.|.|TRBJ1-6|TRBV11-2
TGTGCCAGCAGCTCGGTACTGGGGGGGTCAGTATACCTCCACTTT
CASSSVLGGSVYLHF
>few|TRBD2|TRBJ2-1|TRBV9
TGTGCCAGCAGCGTGTCACTAGCGGGGGGGCACACCTACAATGAGCAGTTCTTC
CASSVSLAGGHTYNEQFF
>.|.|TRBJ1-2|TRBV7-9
TGTGCCAGTTCCCCTCGTGAAGCTGGCTACACCTTC
CASSPREAGYTF
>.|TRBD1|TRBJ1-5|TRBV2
TGTGCCAGCAGCCCGGGACAGTATAGCAATCAGCCCCAGCATTTT
CASSPGQYSNQPQHF
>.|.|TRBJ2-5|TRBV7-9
TGTGCCAGCAGCTTATTAAAGGGCCAGGGTCAAGAGACCCAGTACTTC
CASSLLKGQGQETQYF
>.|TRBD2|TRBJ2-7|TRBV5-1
TGCGCCAGCACCCTTAGCGGGGGGCCCCCCTACGAGCAGTACTTC
CASTLSGGPPYEQYF
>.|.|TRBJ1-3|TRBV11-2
TGTGCCAGCAGCTTAGTTGACGCCCGGGGGGTCTCTGGAAACACCATATATTTT
CASSLVDARGVSGNTIYF
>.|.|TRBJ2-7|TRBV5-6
TGTGCCAGCAGCCCCCCCGACGAACAGCCCTACGAGCAGTACTTC
CASSPPDEQPYEQYF
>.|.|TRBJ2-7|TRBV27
TGTGCCAGCAGTCGTCCGGACATGCACGAGCAGTACTTC
CASSRPDMHEQYF
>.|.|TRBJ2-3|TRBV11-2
TGTGCCAGCAGCTCCCCGCGAGGGACTAGCACAGATACGCAGTATTTT
CASSSPRGTSTDTQYF
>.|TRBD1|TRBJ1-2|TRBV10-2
TGCGCCAGCAGTCCGGGACAGGGTTACGCTAACTATGGCTACACCTTC
CASSPGQGYANYGYTF
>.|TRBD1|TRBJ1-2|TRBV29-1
TGCAGCGTTGGGGGACAGGGTAGGTCGGAGTATGGCTACACCTTC
CSVGGQGRSEYGYTF
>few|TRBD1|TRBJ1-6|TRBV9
TGTGCCAGCAGCTCGACAGGGGCCCGGAGTTCACCCCTCCACTTT
CASSSTGARSSPLHF
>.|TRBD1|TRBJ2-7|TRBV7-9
TGTGCCAGCAGCCCCGGGGACAGGAACTCCTACGAGCAGTACTTC
CASSPGDRNSYEQYF
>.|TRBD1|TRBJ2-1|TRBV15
TGTGCCACCAGCAGAGTTTTCCATGAGACAGGGGCCCCCTACAATGAGCAGTTCTTC
CATSRVFHETGAPYNEQFF
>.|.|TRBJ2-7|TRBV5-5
TGTGCCAGCAGCTTAGGGACGGGACTCTCCTACGAGCAGTACTTC
CASSLGTGLSYEQYF
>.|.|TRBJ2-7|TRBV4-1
TGCGCCAGCAGCCAGGCAGACAGGTTCTACGAGCAGTACTTC
CASSQADRFYEQYF
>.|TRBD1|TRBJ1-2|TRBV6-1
TGTGCCAGCAGTGACAATAGGACAGGGAGGCATGGCTACACCTTC
CASSDNRTGRHGYTF
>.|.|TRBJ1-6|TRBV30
TGTGCCTGGAGCAGGAGGGTACTAGGAAAAGATAATTCACCCCTCCACTTT
CAWSRRVLGKDNSPLHF
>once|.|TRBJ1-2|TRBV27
TGTGCCAGCAGTCGATTGACAGGCAGAAACTATGGCTACACCTTC
CASSRLTGRNYGYTF
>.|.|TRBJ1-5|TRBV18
TGTGCCAGCTCACCACCACCAAGAGCGCCAGGGGTGTATCAGCCCCAGCATTTT
CASSPPPRAPGVYQPQHF
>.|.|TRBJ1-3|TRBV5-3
TGTGCCAGAAGCTTATTAACAGTCGAAGGAAACACCATATATTTT
CARSLLTVEGNTIYF
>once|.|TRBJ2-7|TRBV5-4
TGTGCCAGCAGCTTGGGAGACTCATCCTACGAGCAGTACTTC
CASSLGDSSYEQYF
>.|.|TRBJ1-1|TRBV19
TGTGCCAGTAGTATAGGAGGGAAGGCTTTCTTT
CASSIGGKAFF
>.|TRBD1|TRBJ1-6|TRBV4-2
TGTGCCAGCAGCCAAGCCGGGACAGTAAGTTCACCCCTCCACTTT
CASSQAGTVSSPLHF
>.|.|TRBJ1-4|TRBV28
TGTGCCAGCAGTTTGAGAAGGGGGAATGAAAAACTGTTTTTT
CASSLRRGNEKLFF
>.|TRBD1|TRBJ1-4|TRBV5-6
TGTGCCAGCAGCTTGCTCACCCAACAGGGGGCGAATGAAAAACTGTTTTTT
CASSLLTQQGANEKLFF
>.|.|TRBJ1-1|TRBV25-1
TGTGCCAGCAGTGAGACAGGCAGAGATCGAGCTTTCTTT
CASSETGRDRAFF
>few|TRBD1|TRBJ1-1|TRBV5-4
TGTGCCAGCAGCCTCAGGCGACAGGGGAGGACTGAAGCTTTCTTT
CASSLRRQGRTEAFF
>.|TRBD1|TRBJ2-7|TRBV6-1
TGTGCCAGCAGTGTGGCCGGGACAGACTACTACGAGCAGTACTTC
CASSVAGTDYYEQYF
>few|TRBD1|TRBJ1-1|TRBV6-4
TGTGCCAGCAGTCCAAGTTTACAGGGGGCTGTGGGGGAGAACACTGAAGCTTTCTTT
CASSPSLQGAVGENTEAFF
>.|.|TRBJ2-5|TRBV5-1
TGCGCCAGCAGCTTGGCTGTGGGGGGGCCAATCGGGGAGACCCAGTACTTC
CASSLAVGGPIGETQYF
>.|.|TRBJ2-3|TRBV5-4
TGTGCCAGCAGCCAAGCAAGCACAGATACGCAGTATTTT
CASSQASTDTQYF
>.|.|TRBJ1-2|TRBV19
TGTGCCAGTAGGCCCGAAGGAGATGAATATGGCTACACCTTC
CASRPEGDEYGYTF
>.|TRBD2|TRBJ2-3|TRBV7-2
TGTGCCAGCAGCGTACGACTAGCGGGGCCCACAGATACGCAGTATTTT
CASSVRLAGPTDTQYF
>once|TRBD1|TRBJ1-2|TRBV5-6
TGTGCCAGCAGCCCCCGGGACAGGGCTTATGGCTACACCTTC
CASSPRDRAYGYTF
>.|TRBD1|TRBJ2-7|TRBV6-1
TGTGCCAGCAGTGAAAGGTGGGACAGGGTCCAACCCTACGAGCAGTACTTC
CASSERWDRVQPYEQYF
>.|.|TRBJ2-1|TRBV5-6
TGTGCCAGCAGCTTGGTGGGGCTTGGAGCGTGGTGGGACAATGAGCAGTTCTTC
CASSLVGLGAWWDNEQFF
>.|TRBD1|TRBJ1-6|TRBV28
TGTGCCAGCAGTCCTTTACCCGGGACAGCCGCTAATTCACCCCTCCACTTT
CASSPLPGTAANSPLHF
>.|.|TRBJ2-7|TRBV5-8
TGTGCCAGCAGCCCCTTACACTACGAGCAGTACTTC
CASSPLHYEQYF
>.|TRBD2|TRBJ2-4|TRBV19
TGTGCCAGTAGTCCAAGTAGGAACGGGGGGGCCGGGGACATTCAGTACTTC
CASSPSRNGGAGDIQYF
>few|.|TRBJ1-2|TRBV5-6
TGTGCCAGCAGCCCCACGATGACAGGTAGAGAAGGCTACACCTTC
CASSPTMTGREGYTF
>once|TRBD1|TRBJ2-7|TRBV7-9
TGTGCCAGCAGCTCGACAGGGGGCGCGGACGAGCAGTACTTC
CASSSTGGADEQYF
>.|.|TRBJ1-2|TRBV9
TGTGCCAGCAGCGTAGAGCCGCGGGGGGGGCACAACTATGGCTACACCTTC
CASSVEPRGGHNYGYTF
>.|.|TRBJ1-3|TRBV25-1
TGTGCCAGCAGTGACTTACGAGTCCGCTCTGGAAACACCATATATTTT
CASSDLRVRSGNTIYF
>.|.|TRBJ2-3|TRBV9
TGTGCCAGCGCTAGAGGGACCGGGAGAAACACAGATACGCAGTATTTT
CASARGTGRNTDTQYF